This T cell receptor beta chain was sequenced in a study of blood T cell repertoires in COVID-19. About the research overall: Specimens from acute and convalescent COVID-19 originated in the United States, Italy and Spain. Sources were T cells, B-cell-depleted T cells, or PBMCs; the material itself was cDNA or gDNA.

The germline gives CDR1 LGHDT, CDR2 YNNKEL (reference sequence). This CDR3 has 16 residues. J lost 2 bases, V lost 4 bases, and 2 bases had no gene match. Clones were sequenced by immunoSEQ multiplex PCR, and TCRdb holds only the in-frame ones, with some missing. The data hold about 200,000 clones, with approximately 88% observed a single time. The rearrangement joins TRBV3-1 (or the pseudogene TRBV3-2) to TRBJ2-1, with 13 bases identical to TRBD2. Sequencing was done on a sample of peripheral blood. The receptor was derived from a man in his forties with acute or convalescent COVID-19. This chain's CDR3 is CASSRGLAGPYNEQFF. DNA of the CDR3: TGTGCCAGCAGCCGGGGACTAGCGGGACCCTACAATGAGCAGTTCTTC.